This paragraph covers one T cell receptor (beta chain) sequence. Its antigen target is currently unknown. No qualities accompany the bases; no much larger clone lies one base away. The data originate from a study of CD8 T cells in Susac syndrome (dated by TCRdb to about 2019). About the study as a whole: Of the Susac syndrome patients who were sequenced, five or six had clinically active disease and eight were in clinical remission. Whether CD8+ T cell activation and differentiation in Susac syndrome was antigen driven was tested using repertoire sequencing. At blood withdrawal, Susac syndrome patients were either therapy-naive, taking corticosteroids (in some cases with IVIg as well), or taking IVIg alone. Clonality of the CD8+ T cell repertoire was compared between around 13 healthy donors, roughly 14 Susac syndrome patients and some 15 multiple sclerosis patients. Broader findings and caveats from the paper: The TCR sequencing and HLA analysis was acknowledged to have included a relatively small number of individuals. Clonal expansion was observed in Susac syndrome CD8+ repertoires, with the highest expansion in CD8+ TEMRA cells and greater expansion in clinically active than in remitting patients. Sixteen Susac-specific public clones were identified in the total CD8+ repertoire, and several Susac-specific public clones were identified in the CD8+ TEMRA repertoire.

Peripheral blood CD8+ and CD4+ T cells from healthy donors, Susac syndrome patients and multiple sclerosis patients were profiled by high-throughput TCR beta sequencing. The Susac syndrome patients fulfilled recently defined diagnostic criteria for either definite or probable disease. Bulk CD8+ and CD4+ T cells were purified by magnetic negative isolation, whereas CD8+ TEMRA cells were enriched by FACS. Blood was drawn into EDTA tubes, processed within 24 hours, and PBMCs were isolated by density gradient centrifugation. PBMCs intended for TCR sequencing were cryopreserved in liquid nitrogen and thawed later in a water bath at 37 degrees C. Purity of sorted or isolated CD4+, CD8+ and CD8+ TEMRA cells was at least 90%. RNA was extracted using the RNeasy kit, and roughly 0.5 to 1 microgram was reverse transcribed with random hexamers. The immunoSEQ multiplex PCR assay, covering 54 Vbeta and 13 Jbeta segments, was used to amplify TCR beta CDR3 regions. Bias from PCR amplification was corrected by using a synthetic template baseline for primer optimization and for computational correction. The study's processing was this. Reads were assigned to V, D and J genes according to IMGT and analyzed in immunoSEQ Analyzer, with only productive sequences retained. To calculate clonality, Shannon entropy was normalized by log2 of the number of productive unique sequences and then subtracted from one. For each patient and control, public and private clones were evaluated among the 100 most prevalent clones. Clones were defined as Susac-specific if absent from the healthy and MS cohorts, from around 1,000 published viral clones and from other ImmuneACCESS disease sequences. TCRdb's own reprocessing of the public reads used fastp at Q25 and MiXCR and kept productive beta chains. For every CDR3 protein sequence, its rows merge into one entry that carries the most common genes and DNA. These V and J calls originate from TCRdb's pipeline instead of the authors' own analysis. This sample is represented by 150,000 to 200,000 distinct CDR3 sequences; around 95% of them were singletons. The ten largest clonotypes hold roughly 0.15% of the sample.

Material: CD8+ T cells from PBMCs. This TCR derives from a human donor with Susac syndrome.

This receptor has the CDR3 CASSLDRDDQPQHF. The nucleotide sequence reads TGTGCCAGCAGCCTAGACAGGGACGATCAGCCCCAGCATTTT. In this chain, TRBV28 is recombined with TRBJ1-5; 7 nucleotides in the junction match TRBD1. CDR1 and CDR2, per the germline V gene, are MDHEN and SYDVKM. Reading from cysteine to phenylalanine, the CDR3 counts 14 amino acids. Only the CDR3 region is kept as DNA, spanning 42 bases read in frame from base 1. Trimming removed 6 bases from V and 5 bases from J; the gene matches leave 7 bases unexplained. The CDR3 plus the reference TRBV28 and TRBJ1-5 genes for the other parts give the full variable domain: DVKVTQSSRYLVKRTGEKVFLECVQDMDHENMFWYRQDPGLGLRLIYFSYDVKMKEKGDIPEGYSVSREKKERFSLILESASTNQTSMYLCASSLDRDDQPQHFGDGTRLSIL.